These 29 T cell receptor beta chains were sequenced from one sample in a study of blood T cell repertoires in COVID-19. Method: immunoSEQ multiplex PCR; TCRdb's copy keeps in-frame clones and lacks some. The sample has 300,000 to 350,000 clones, approximately 90% seen once; the top ten hold about 2%. Material for sequencing was peripheral blood. Receptors were obtained from a man aged 18 to 30 with active or convalescent COVID-19.

The chain has TRBV18 and TRBJ1-2; a possible D gene is TRBD1 (5 bases). Trimming removed 1 base from V and 1 base from J, with 10 bases in between. Germline V gives CDR1 KGHSH, CDR2 LQKENI. The CDR3 extends over 15 amino acids. CDR3 nucleotides: TGTGCCAGCTCACCACGACAGAGCAATAACTATGGCTACACCTTC. It encodes CASSPRQSNNYGYTF.

The chain links TRBV7-8 to TRBJ2-7, with TRBD1 as a possible D gene (7 bases). Between the trimmed V and J ends, which lost 5 bases and 2 bases, there was a span of 19 bases. Germline loops: CDR1 SGHVS, CDR2 FQNEAQ. This CDR3 is 16 amino acids long. CDR3 nucleotides: TGTGCCAGCAGCCGGAGGGACAGAGAACTAACCTACGAGCAGTACTTC. Translating gives CASSRRDRELTYEQYF.

The chain uses TRBV13 and TRBJ1-1, with D possibly matching TRBD1 (6 bases). Per germline, CDR1 PRHDT and CDR2 FYEKMQ (reference sequence). CDR3 size: 15 residues. Trimming stripped 5 bases from V and 4 bases from J, with 17 bases between. The DNA for the CDR3 is TGTGCCAGCAGCCTACAGGGATGGGCGGGCACTGAAGCTTTCTTT. Translation: CASSLQGWAGTEAFF.

J is TRBJ1-2 and V is TRBV5-1, with a possible D match to TRBD1 (6 bases). Trimming removed 0 bases at V and 10 bases at J, with 10 bases between. This CDR3 comprises 12 residues. CDR1 and CDR2 from the germline V gene are SGHRS and YFSETQ. The CDR3, as DNA: TGCGCCAGCAGCTTGGACAGGGTCGACTACACCTTC. It yields the protein CASSLDRVDYTF.

This clone has a handful of counts. V usage is TRBV5-6 and J usage is TRBJ1-1, with D hard to call. Germline V CDR1 and CDR2: SGHDT, YYEEEE. The CDR3 loop spans 15 amino acids. V was shortened by 4 bases and J by 1 base, with 14 bases between the two germline ends. The DNA of the CDR3 is TGTGCCAGCAGCCCTAGGACTTCCGAGAACACTGAAGCTTTCTTT. It specifies CASSPRTSENTEAFF.

The chain carries TRBV7-6 and TRBJ2-7; D is undetermined. Trimming shortened V by 7 bases and J by 7 bases, and 11 bases separated the two germline ends. The CDR3 has 11 amino acids. Germline V CDR1 and CDR2: SGHVS, FNYEAQ. The CDR3 region is CASTSSREQYF. For the CDR3, the DNA is TGTGCCAGCACTTCATCGCGAGAGCAGTACTTC.

The J gene is TRBJ1-1, the V gene TRBV19; TRBD1 matches 9 bases. The germline gives CDR1 LNHDA, CDR2 SQIVND (reference sequence). J gave up 4 bases and V 4 bases, and 10 bases lay outside the gene matches. There are 16 residues in the CDR3. The chain's CDR3 is CASSTAGTGRGTEAFF. The CDR3 coding sequence is TGTGCCAGTAGTACTGCCGGGACAGGGCGGGGCACTGAAGCTTTCTTT.

V and J are TRBV9 and TRBJ1-2; D is unclear. CDR3 length: 17 amino acids. From germline, CDR1 is SGDLS and CDR2 YYNGEE. Deletions cut 1 base from V and 1 base from J, with 17 bases between. The CDR3 protein is CASSVTPQELHNYGYTF. The CDR3 nucleotides read TGTGCCAGCAGCGTAACCCCCCAGGAACTCCATAACTATGGCTACACCTTC.

This clone came up once. J is TRBJ1-5 and V is TRBV4-1; D perhaps matches TRBD1 (6 bases). V shed 2 bases and J shed 4 bases, with 15 bases lying between them. This CDR3 spans 16 amino acids. Looked up from germline, CDR1 is MGHRA and CDR2 is YSYEKL. CDR3 coding DNA: TGCGCCAGCAGCCAAACCCCGACAGGTCGTAATCAGCCCCAGCATTTT. This translates into CASSQTPTGRNQPQHF.

V usage is TRBV28 and J usage is TRBJ1-1; D is unresolved. The CDR3 is made up of 13 amino acids. Germline CDR1 and CDR2: MDHEN and SYDVKM. V gave up 3 bases and J gave up 3 bases, with 8 bases separating them. The chain's CDR3 is CASSLAGDTEAFF. DNA for the CDR3: TGTGCCAGCAGTTTGGCCGGGGACACTGAAGCTTTCTTT.

The chain carries TRBV6-5 and TRBJ1-6; D remains unclear. Between the trimmed V and J ends, which lost 8 bases and 0 bases, there was a span of 11 bases. This CDR3 is built from 15 residues. Germline V gives CDR1 MNHEY, CDR2 SVGAGI. The CDR3 here is CASGGRYSYNSPLHF. The CDR3 DNA reads as TGTGCCAGCGGCGGGCGATACTCCTATAATTCACCCCTCCACTTT.

In regard to this clone: Mismatch with germline at one junction end may stem from a read error. The V call is TRBV10-2, the J call TRBJ2-1, with 9 bases that match TRBD1. This CDR3 has 13 residues. Germline CDR1 reads WSHSY; CDR2 reads SAAADI. The CDR3 sequence is CASVPGQGLEKFF. DNA for the CDR3: TGCGCCAGCGTACCGGGACAGGGTCTTGAGAAGTTCTTC.

V gene TRBV19 combines with J gene TRBJ2-3; D is perhaps TRBD2 (5 bases). From germline, CDR1 is LNHDA and CDR2 SQIVND (reference sequence). V was trimmed by 3 bases and J by 1 base, leaving 14 bases between them. CDR3 length: 16 residues. CDR3 region: CASSITLADGTDTQYF. CDR3 sequence (DNA): TGTGCCAGTAGTATTACCCTAGCTGATGGCACAGATACGCAGTATTTT.

The gene calls are TRBV7-8 and TRBJ2-3; TRBD2 is a possible D gene (5 bases). The CDR3 has 14 residues. Per the germline V gene, CDR1 is SGHVS and CDR2 is FQNEAQ. The V end lost 4 bases, the J end lost 6 bases, and 14 bases lay between the germline ends. This chain's CDR3 is CASSSLGRRDTQYF. The CDR3 DNA sequence: TGTGCCAGCAGCTCCCTAGGGAGACGGGATACGCAGTATTTT. The variable domain in full, completed from reference TRBV7-8 and TRBJ2-3, reads GAGVSQSPRYKVAKRGQDVALRCDPISGHVSLFWYQQALGQGPEFLTYFQNEAQLDKSGLPSDRFFAERPEGSVSTLKIQRTQQEDSAVYLCASSSLGRRDTQYFGPGTRLTVL.

The chain combines TRBV12-3 or TRBV12-4 with TRBJ1-1; D remains ambiguous. The CDR3 length is 11 residues. The CDR3 bases are TGTGTTGGGAGGACCAACACTGAAGCTTTCTTT. Amino acids: CVGRTNTEAFF.

The chain has TRBV7-3 and TRBJ1-1; D uncertain. CDR3 size: 17 residues. Between the trimmed V and J ends, which lost 5 bases and 3 bases, there was a span of 22 bases. Germline V gene lookup returns CDR1 SGHTA and CDR2 FQGTGA. The DNA for the CDR3 is TGTGCCAGCAGCCCCCTTCGCGGCGTTTTGAGCCACACTGAAGCTTTCTTT. Amino acid sequence: CASSPLRGVLSHTEAFF.

The chain recombines TRBV4-1 with TRBJ2-1; D perhaps matches TRBD1 (7 bases). V lost 0 bases and J lost 6, with 12 bases in between. The CDR3 has 15 amino acids. The germline CDR1 and CDR2 sequences are MGHRA and YSYEKL. The CDR3 region is CASSQDGGTANEQFF. In DNA, the CDR3 is TGCGCCAGCAGCCAAGATGGCGGGACAGCCAATGAGCAGTTCTTC.

The V and J genes are TRBV5-6 and TRBJ1-6; D unclear. V was cut by 3 bases and J by 9 bases, with 16 bases left in between. CDR3 length: 15 residues. The germline V gene has CDR1 SGHDT and CDR2 YYEEEE. The CDR3 region is CASSYSGYGGSPLHF. In DNA form, the CDR3 reads TGTGCCAGCAGCTACTCGGGATATGGTGGTTCACCCCTCCACTTT.

V usage is TRBV7-8 and J usage is TRBJ2-1, with 11 bases lining up with TRBD2. Germline V gene lookup returns CDR1 SGHVS and CDR2 FQNEAQ. V gave up 5 bases and J gave up 10 bases; unmatched junction bases: 16. The CDR3 length is 17 residues. The CDR3 DNA follows: TGTGCCAGCAGCCAAGGTACCGGGACTAGCGGCCCTCCGGAGCAGTTCTTC. Its translation: CASSQGTGTSGPPEQFF. Full variable domain (outside the CDR3, taken from reference TRBV7-8 and TRBJ2-1): GAGVSQSPRYKVAKRGQDVALRCDPISGHVSLFWYQQALGQGPEFLTYFQNEAQLDKSGLPSDRFFAERPEGSVSTLKIQRTQQEDSAVYLCASSQGTGTSGPPEQFFGPGTRLTVL.

The chain carries TRBV4-1 and TRBJ2-7; TRBD1 aligns across 8 bases. CDR3 length equals 13 residues. CDR1 MGHRA and CDR2 YSYEKL come from the germline V gene. The ends lost 3 bases at V and 4 bases at J; junction bases unmatched: 2. CDR3 loop: CASSHQGAYEQYF. The CDR3 nucleotides read TGCGCCAGCAGCCACCAGGGGGCTTACGAGCAGTACTTC.

This clone was picked up one time. The chain carries TRBV7-2 and TRBJ2-1; 8 positions match TRBD2. This CDR3 spans 13 amino acids. Germline trimming cut 4 bases from V and 9 bases from J; bases unmatched to any gene: 5. Germline values: CDR1 SGHTA, CDR2 FQGNSA. CDR3 region: CASSSRAGVEQFF. CDR3 in DNA: TGTGCCAGCAGCTCTAGAGCGGGGGTTGAGCAGTTCTTC.

This chain links TRBV18 with TRBJ1-6, with 9 bases fitting TRBD1. V lost 3 bases to trimming and J lost 5 bases; unmatched junction nucleotides: 2. The CDR3 length is 15 residues. Germline lookup yields CDR1 KGHSH and CDR2 LQKENI. The CDR3 protein is CASSPRTGDNSPLHF. CDR3 nucleotides: TGTGCCAGCTCACCTAGGACAGGGGATAATTCACCCCTCCACTTT. Full variable domain (missing parts from reference TRBV18 and TRBJ1-6): NAGVMQNPRHLVRRRGQEARLRCSPMKGHSHVYWYRQLPEEGLKFMVYLQKENIIDESGMPKERFSAEFPKEGPSILRIQQVVRGDSAAYFCASSPRTGDNSPLHFGNGTRLTVT.

The chain joins TRBV14 to TRBJ2-2; no clear D gene. V lost 0 bases and J 2 bases, leaving 13 bases between the germline ends. The CDR3 length is 17 residues. CDR1 is SGHDN and CDR2 is FVKESK in the germline V gene. CDR3 protein: CASSQDRQAPNTGELFF. Written as DNA, the CDR3 is TGTGCCAGCAGCCAAGATCGGCAGGCTCCAAACACCGGGGAGCTGTTTTTT.

The chain employs TRBV6-1 and TRBJ1-1; D is undetermined. This CDR3 region has 12 residues. CDR1 is MNHNS and CDR2 is SASEGT in the germline V gene. Trimming left V 2 bases short and J 6 bases short, with 7 bases between. The CDR3 DNA sequence: TGTGCCAGCAGTGAACTCGGGGCTGAAGCTTTCTTT. This sequence encodes CASSELGAEAFF.

About this clone: Other DNA sequences in the same sample also yield this CDR3. The V and J genes are TRBV5-1 and TRBJ2-7, with TRBD1 matching 9 bases. Germline CDR1 is SGHRS and CDR2 is YFSETQ. The CDR3 is made up of 14 amino acids. With V trimmed by 4 bases and J by 3 bases, 5 bases remained unmatched. In DNA form, the CDR3 reads TGCGCCAGCAGCCTCCGGGACAGGGTCTACGAGCAGTACTTC. It translates to CASSLRDRVYEQYF. Looking up the rest from reference TRBV5-1 and TRBJ2-7 gives the full variable domain: KAGVTQTPRYLIKTRGQQVTLSCSPISGHRSVSWYQQTPGQGLQFLFEYFSETQRNKGNFPGRFSGRQFSNSRSEMNVSTLELGDSALYLCASSLRDRVYEQYFGPGTRLTVT.

The chain couples TRBV2 to TRBJ1-6; no definite D call. The CDR3 loop spans 16 amino acids. Germline assignment: CDR1 SNHLY and CDR2 FYNNEI. Trimming took 4 bases from V and 0 from J, leaving 10 bases between them. Here the CDR3 DNA reads TGTGCCAGCAGTGTATACTTACCCTCCTATAATTCACCCCTCCACTTT. It encodes CASSVYLPSYNSPLHF.

The V gene is TRBV5-4, the J gene TRBJ2-3; TRBD2 aligns across 10 bases. Germline CDR1 and CDR2: SGHNT and YYREEE (reference sequence). The CDR3 has 15 residues. The ends lost 0 bases at V and 6 bases at J; junction bases unmatched: 4. The CDR3 is CASSLASGRWDTQYF. The CDR3, as DNA: TGTGCCAGCAGCTTGGCTAGCGGGAGATGGGATACGCAGTATTTT.

The chain couples TRBV7-9 to TRBJ2-2; TRBD2 aligns across 11 bases. The CDR3 runs to 16 residues. The V and J ends lost 6 bases and 7 bases, in that order; junction bases with no gene match: 10. Germline V CDR1 and CDR2: SEHNR, FQNEAQ (reference sequence). The CDR3 here is CASRTQLAGEGGELFF. CDR3 nucleotides: TGTGCCAGCAGGACCCAACTAGCGGGAGAGGGCGGGGAGCTGTTTTTT. Variable domain in full (rest from reference TRBV7-9 and TRBJ2-2): DTGVSQNPRHKITKRGQNVTFRCDPISEHNRLYWYRQTLGQGPEFLTYFQNEAQLEKSRLLSDRFSAERPKGSFSTLEIQRTEQGDSAMYLCASRTQLAGEGGELFFGEGSRLTVL.

V usage is TRBV6-6 and J usage is TRBJ1-2; D might be TRBD1 (5 bases). Trimming stripped 3 bases from V and 0 bases from J, with 14 bases between. This CDR3 region has 16 residues. The germline V gene has CDR1 MNHNY and CDR2 SVGAGI (reference sequence). The CDR3 DNA follows: TGTGCCAGCAGTTATTTTACAGGAGCAGCTAACTATGGCTACACCTTC. Protein sequence: CASSYFTGAANYGYTF.